This TCR beta chain originates from a study of regulatory dendritic cells for organ transplantation. The CDR3 has 15 residues. The V gene's germline CDR1 is SGHTA and CDR2 FQGNSA. V shed 5 bases, J shed 3 bases, and the junction held 5 bases outside the gene matches. Sorted subsets were CFSE-labeled and cultured four to six days with allogeneic dendritic cells. Naive CD45RA+ and memory CD45RO+ CD4+ or CD8+ T cells were FACS-sorted. Method: immunoSEQ multiplex PCR; TCRdb's copy keeps in-frame clones and lacks some. The sample lists around 19,000 clones; around 85% were seen once. This clone occurred once. Its antigen remains unidentified.

This TCR derives from a human donor in good health. The chain recombines TRBV7-2 with TRBJ2-7, with 12 nucleotides matching TRBD2. Specimen: naive CD4+ T cells from blood cultured with regulatory dendritic cells. The subset here: CD45RA+ naive T cells. CDR3: CASSRPTSGGYEQYF. In nucleotides, the CDR3 is TGTGCCAGCAGCCGACCGACTAGCGGGGGCTACGAGCAGTACTTC.